The 2 T cell receptor beta chains given below trace back to one sample, sequenced in a study of metastatic and nonmetastatic thyroid tumors (dated by TCRdb to 2019 to 2021). None of the patients had been given any treatment before thyroid surgery. The method behind the library was PCR. The sequencer listed for this sample is Illumina HiSeq 4000. TCRdb reanalyzed the raw reads on its own, using fastp at Q25 for trimming and MiXCR for clone calling, and kept in-frame beta chains. This sample holds over 30,000 clones; around 7% were observed only once. About two fifths of the sample goes to the ten largest clones. The specimen was blood. Source of these receptors: a female donor with papillary thyroid cancer or a benign thyroid nodule (not recorded which). Some clones in this sample may be carry-over from other donors' samples.

This clone was counted at least ten times. V usage is TRBV29-1 and J usage is TRBJ1-1, with 9 bases matching TRBD1. Unmatched junction bases numbered 3, after V lost 6 bases and J lost 10 bases. The germline V gene has CDR1 SQVTM and CDR2 ANQGSEA. CDR3 length equals 10 residues. CDR3 sequence (DNA): TGCAGCGTGGGACAGGGATTAGCTTTCTTT. Protein: CSVGQGLAFF. Full variable domain (rest looked up from reference TRBV29-1 and TRBJ1-1): SAVISQKPSRDICQRGTSLTIQCQVDSQVTMMFWYRQQPGQSLTLIATANQGSEATYESGFVIDKFPISRPNLTFSTLTVSNMSPEDSSIYLCSVGQGLAFFGQGTRLTVV.

This clone appeared many times. This could be a read error, since a much larger clone is one nucleotide away. Other DNA sequences in this sample translate to the same CDR3. V is TRBV9 and J is TRBJ1-5; a weak D match, TRBD1 (6 bases). This CDR3 has 14 residues. Germline CDR1 reads SGDLS; CDR2 reads YYNGEE. The CDR3 DNA reads TGTGCCAGCAGCGTAGGCGGGGACAATCAGCCTCAGCATTTT. This gives the protein CASSVGGDNQPQHF.